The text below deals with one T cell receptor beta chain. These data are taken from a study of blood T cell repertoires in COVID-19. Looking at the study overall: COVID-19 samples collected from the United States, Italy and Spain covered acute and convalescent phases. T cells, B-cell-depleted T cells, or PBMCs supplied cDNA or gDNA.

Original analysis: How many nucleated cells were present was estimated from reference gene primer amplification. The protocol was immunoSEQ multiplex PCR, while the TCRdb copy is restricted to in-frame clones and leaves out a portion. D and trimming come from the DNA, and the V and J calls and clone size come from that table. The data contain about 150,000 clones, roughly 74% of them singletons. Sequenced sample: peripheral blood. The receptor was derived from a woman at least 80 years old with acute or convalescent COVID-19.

This chain's CDR3 is CASSIGSERDIQYF. As DNA, the CDR3 is TGTGCCAGTAGTATTGGAAGTGAGAGGGACATTCAGTACTTC. The genes are TRBV19 and TRBJ2-4, with D perhaps TRBD2 (5 bases). Germline V gene data show CDR1 as LNHDA and CDR2 as SQIVND (reference sequence). The V end was cut by 3 bases, the J end by 8 bases, with 14 bases between. The CDR3 is made up of 14 amino acids.